What follows are 28 T cell receptor beta chains derived from one specimen sequenced in a study of beta chain features in type 1 diabetes. Study-wide results and caveats: In all four CD4+ subsets, TCRB CDR3 length was significantly, moderately reduced in type 1 diabetes.

The sequenced template was cDNA made from the entire isolated RNA. TCRdb's table, derived via immunoSEQ multiplex PCR, lists solely in-frame clones and lacks some. The data show 300,000 or so clones, roughly 14% seen once. These receptors' antigens are unknown. Material for sequencing was naive CD4+ T cells from blood. These TCRs come from a woman younger than 35 with type 1 diabetes.

This chain joins TRBV11-2 and TRBJ2-1; D unclear. V shed 5 bases and J shed 8 bases, with 16 bases lying between them. This CDR3 comprises 14 residues. Per the germline V gene, CDR1 is SGHAT and CDR2 is FQNNGV. CDR3 nucleotide sequence: TGTGCCAGCAGCCCCCGAGGAACCTCCGATGAGCAGTTCTTC. Amino acids: CASSPRGTSDEQFF.

In its sample, this clone was seen a few times. V usage is TRBV12-5 and J usage is TRBJ2-1; D might be TRBD2 (5 bases). The germline V gene encodes CDR1 LGHNT and CDR2 FRNRAP. This CDR3 region has 19 residues. V lost 0 bases and J lost 2, with 20 bases in between. CDR3 sequence: CASGLVGRGAIGTYNEQFF. For the CDR3, the DNA is TGTGCTAGTGGTTTGGTGGGGAGAGGAGCGATCGGGACCTACAATGAGCAGTTCTTC.

This chain joins TRBV9 and TRBJ2-2; TRBD2 might be the D (6 bases). V lost 4 bases, J lost 5 bases, and 9 bases lay in between. The germline V gene encodes CDR1 SGDLS and CDR2 YYNGEE. CDR3 size: 13 residues. The chain's CDR3 is CASSSAGTGELFF. The CDR3 nucleotides are TGTGCCAGCAGCTCGGCGGGGACCGGGGAGCTGTTTTTT.

This clone was counted a few times. V and J are TRBV5-1 and TRBJ2-7, with 10 bases lining up with TRBD1. Unmatched junction bases numbered 4, after V lost 4 bases and J lost 3 bases. Per the germline V gene, CDR1 is SGHRS and CDR2 is YFSETQ. The CDR3 loop spans 14 amino acids. DNA of the CDR3: TGCGCCAGCAGCCCGTGGACAGGGGGCTACGAGCAGTACGTC. This gives the protein CASSPWTGGYEQYV.

This clone was seen a handful of times. The chain employs TRBV5-1 and TRBJ2-2; D possibly corresponds to TRBD2 (6 bases). Between the trimmed V and J ends, which lost 0 bases and 6 bases, there was a span of 12 bases. The germline gives CDR1 SGHRS, CDR2 YFSETQ. The CDR3 contains 15 residues. For the CDR3, the DNA is TGCGCCAGCAGCTTGGCGGGAGCCAGCGCCGGGGAGCTGTTTTTT. Translated: CASSLAGASAGELFF. Drawing the rest from reference TRBV5-1 and TRBJ2-2, the complete variable domain is KAGVTQTPRYLIKTRGQQVTLSCSPISGHRSVSWYQQTPGQGLQFLFEYFSETQRNKGNFPGRFSGRQFSNSRSEMNVSTLELGDSALYLCASSLAGASAGELFFGEGSRLTVL.

This clone turned up a few times. The chain uses TRBV5-1 and TRBJ2-2; weak D call: TRBD2 (5 bases). The CDR3 loop spans 13 amino acids. Germline CDR1 reads SGHRS; CDR2 reads YFSETQ. V was clipped by 0 bases and J by 7 bases, with 7 bases between them. The CDR3 reads CASSLVGVGELFF. In DNA form, the CDR3 reads TGCGCCAGCAGCTTGGTCGGGGTCGGGGAGCTGTTTTTT.

The table lists this clone with a few counts. The rearrangement links TRBV29-1 to TRBJ1-1; TRBD1 aligns across 8 bases. Germline trimming cut 6 bases from V and 3 bases from J; bases unmatched to any gene: 6. The CDR3 covers 13 residues. Germline CDR1 reads SQVTM; CDR2 reads ANQGSEA. For the CDR3, the DNA is TGCAGCGTGGACAGGGTATGGGACACTGAAGCTTTCTTT. Its protein is CSVDRVWDTEAFF.

The J gene is TRBJ1-5, the V gene TRBV2; TRBD1 matches 9 bases. Germline CDR1 reads SNHLY; CDR2 reads FYNNEI. The CDR3 extends over 16 amino acids. The V gene end was trimmed by 7 bases and the J gene end by 1 base; junction bases not matched to a gene: 8. The DNA of the CDR3 is TGTGCCAGCAACAAACAGGGGGCTGGGAGCAATCAGCCCCAGCATTTT. Translation: CASNKQGAGSNQPQHF.

J is TRBJ2-4 and V is TRBV6-5; TRBD1 matches 10 bases. Germline V gene sequence: CDR1 MNHEY, CDR2 SVGAGI. There are 15 residues in the CDR3. V shed 5 bases and J 7 bases; nucleotides not matched to a gene: 8. This chain's CDR3 is CASSVTGGAMNIQYF. The CDR3 DNA is TGTGCCAGCAGTGTGACAGGGGGCGCCATGAACATTCAGTACTTC.

This clone was found a few times. The rearrangement uses TRBV4-2 and TRBJ2-5, with TRBD2 identical over 13 bases. The CDR3 length is 21 residues. With V trimmed by 0 bases and J by 5 bases, 18 bases remained unmatched. CDR1 is LGHNA and CDR2 is YNFKEQ in the germline V gene. The CDR3 reads CASSQDWGLKGLAGVVETQYF. CDR3 DNA: TGTGCCAGCAGCCAAGATTGGGGGCTAAAAGGACTAGCGGGAGTGGTGGAGACCCAGTACTTC.

This clone has just a few counts. The genes are TRBV2 and TRBJ2-7, with D perhaps TRBD1 (6 bases). The CDR3 loop spans 13 amino acids. The germline CDR1 and CDR2 sequences are SNHLY and FYNNEI. The ends were cut back, 4 bases at V and 7 bases at J, with 14 bases in the middle. Written as DNA, the CDR3 is TGTGCCAGCAGTGTTTGGGGGCTCGGGGAGCAGTACGTC. Its translation: CASSVWGLGEQYV.

This clone was seen only a few times. The chain couples TRBV11-1 to TRBJ2-2; no clear D gene. Germline V gives CDR1 SGHAT, CDR2 FQDESV (reference sequence). V was trimmed by 3 bases and J by 5 bases, leaving 7 bases between them. The CDR3 spans 13 residues. The CDR3 DNA reads as TGTGCCAGCAGCTTGGAAGCGACCGGGGAGCTGTTTTTT. Protein: CASSLEATGELFF.

Of note for this clone: A single base separates this from a much larger clone, so it may be a read error. Other DNA sequences from this sample encode an identical CDR3 as well. This chain links TRBV20-1 with TRBJ2-3, with D uncertain. Looked up from germline, CDR1 is DFQATT and CDR2 is SNEGSKA (reference sequence). Between the trimmed V and J ends, which lost 3 bases and 5 bases, there was a span of 6 bases. The CDR3 contains 11 residues. DNA of the CDR3: TGCAGTGCTAGTCCGCGAGATACGCAGTATTTT. It is translated as CSASPRDTQYF.

The chain uses TRBV7-2 and TRBJ2-5; TRBD2 aligns across 11 bases. V shed 4 bases, J shed 2 bases, and the junction held 12 bases outside the gene matches. CDR1 and CDR2 (germline): SGHTA, FQGNSA. The CDR3 length is 18 residues. The CDR3 DNA reads TGTGCCAGCAGCTCAGGACTAGCGGGTGGGGGGGGACAAGAGACCCAGTACTTC. This translates into CASSSGLAGGGGQETQYF.

CDR3 amino acids: CAISDSRDGETQYF. CDR3 bases: TGTGCCATCAGTGACAGTAGAGACGGGGAGACCCAGTACTTC. The chain carries TRBV10-3 and TRBJ2-5; D ambiguous. Germline V lookup: CDR1 ENHRY, CDR2 SYGVKD. The germline V and J ends were trimmed by 3 bases and 5 bases, with 13 bases remaining between them. The CDR3 sequence is 14 residues long.

This clone has only a few counts. This sequence joins TRBV12-5 and TRBJ1-1, with D uncertain. Trimming removed 4 bases from V and 3 bases from J, with 15 bases in between. Germline V gene sequence: CDR1 LGHNT, CDR2 FRNRAP. The CDR3 has 15 amino acids. Here the CDR3 DNA reads TGTGCTAGTGGTTCCCCGCACTCTGTCGACACTGAAGCTTTCTTT. Protein product: CASGSPHSVDTEAFF.

V and J are TRBV20-1 and TRBJ1-1, with D possibly matching TRBD1 (6 bases). The CDR3 extends over 11 amino acids. CDR1 and CDR2 from the germline V gene are DFQATT and SNEGSKA (reference sequence). DNA for the CDR3: TGCAGCTCAAGAAGGGGGACTGAAGCTTTCTTT. Translation gives CSSRRGTEAFF.

The gene calls are TRBV7-9 and TRBJ2-3; D may be TRBD1 (5 bases). The V gene lost 4 bases and the J gene lost 1 base, with 12 bases spanning the gap. The germline gives CDR1 SEHNR, CDR2 FQNEAQ (reference sequence). This CDR3 has 15 amino acids. CDR3 sequence (DNA): TGTGCCAGCAGCTCAAACCTAGGGGGCACAGATACGCAGTATTTT. Its translation is CASSSNLGGTDTQYF.

This clone was seen only a few times. V gene TRBV9 combines with J gene TRBJ2-2, with 10 bases matching TRBD2. With 6 bases clipped from V and 4 bases from J, the junction kept 9 bases outside the gene matches. CDR3 size: 16 residues. Germline V lookup: CDR1 SGDLS, CDR2 YYNGEE. The CDR3, as DNA: TGTGCCAGCAACCCCTGGACTAGCGGCTTCACCGGGGAGCTGTTTTTT. It yields the protein CASNPWTSGFTGELFF.

This clone was recorded a few times. The chain joins TRBV30 to TRBJ1-1; TRBD1 might be the D (6 bases). Germline V lookup: CDR1 GTSNPN, CDR2 SVGIG (reference sequence). The CDR3 consists of 13 residues. V lost 2 bases to trimming and J lost 6 bases, with 13 bases between them. The DNA of the CDR3 is TGTGCCTGGAGTCGGACAGCCACCGCTGAAGCTTTCTTT. As protein: CAWSRTATAEAFF.

The rearrangement joins TRBV30 to TRBJ2-7; unclear D gene. Germline CDR1 is GTSNPN and CDR2 is SVGIG (reference sequence). V gave up 1 base and J gave up 0 bases, with 16 bases separating them. The length of the CDR3 is 16 residues. Written as DNA, the CDR3 is TGTGCCTGGAGTGCCCCACATGGTTTCAGCTCCTACGAGCAGTACTTC. Its protein is CAWSAPHGFSSYEQYF.

This rearrangement joins TRBV5-4 to TRBJ2-1, with 9 bases aligning to TRBD2. Germline V gives CDR1 SGHNT, CDR2 YYREEE (reference sequence). Trimming took 0 bases from V and 9 from J; bases not matched to a gene: 10. The CDR3 spans 16 residues. CDR3 nucleotide sequence: TGTGCCAGCAGCTTGGGACTAGCGGAAGGCCTAAGTGAGCAGTTCTTC. Its translation is CASSLGLAEGLSEQFF.

This clone was found a few times. The chain's CDR3 is CASSPVAGGPDTQYF. CDR3 nucleotides: TGTGCCAGCTCACCGGTAGCGGGAGGGCCAGATACGCAGTATTTT. The chain carries TRBV18 and TRBJ2-3; 11 bases match TRBD2. The CDR3 length is 15 residues. J was trimmed by 4 bases and V by 3 bases; bases with no gene match: 3. CDR1 is KGHSH, CDR2 LQKENI, per germline.

This clone was seen a handful of times. The V gene is TRBV11-3, the J gene TRBJ2-7; D call uncertain. Trimming pared 4 bases from V and 9 bases from J, leaving 13 bases between. CDR3 length equals 12 residues. Germline assignment: CDR1 SGHNT and CDR2 YENEEA. The CDR3 sequence is CASSSLFPGQYV. CDR3 nucleotide sequence: TGTGCCAGCAGCTCGTTATTCCCAGGGCAGTACGTC.

V is TRBV21-1 and J is TRBJ2-1; TRBD2 is taken as the D call from the table, unchecked against the DNA. TRBV21-1 is given as a pseudogene. CDR3 length: 17 amino acids. In nucleotides, the CDR3 is TGTGCCAGCAGCAAAGATCTGGCTAGCGGGAAGTACAATGAGCAGTTCTTC. It specifies CASSKDLASGKYNEQFF.

The table lists this clone with a count of one. This sequence joins TRBV30 and TRBJ1-2; D possibly corresponds to TRBD1 (6 bases). Germline V CDR1 and CDR2: GTSNPN, SVGIG (reference sequence). The CDR3 has 13 amino acids. Trimming removed 5 bases at V and 5 bases at J, with 15 bases between. For the CDR3, the DNA is TGTGCCTGGGGCTACAGGGACCTTTATGGCTACACCTTC. Translation: CAWGYRDLYGYTF.

The chain couples TRBV6-6 to TRBJ1-2, with D unclear. This CDR3 is 13 amino acids long. Per the germline V gene, CDR1 is MNHNY and CDR2 is SVGAGI (reference sequence). V lost 6 bases to trimming and J lost 2 bases, with 10 bases between them. The CDR3 region is CASSSKSNYGYTF. The CDR3 DNA reads TGTGCCAGCAGCTCTAAGTCGAACTATGGCTACACCTTC.

Only a few counts were recorded for this clone. The gene calls are TRBV29-1 and TRBJ2-5, with TRBD1 identical over 10 bases. The CDR3 spans 14 residues. V was pared by 5 bases and J by 5 bases, with 8 bases of the junction left unmatched. CDR1 and CDR2 (germline): SQVTM, ANQGSEA. In DNA form, the CDR3 reads TGCAGCGTTCCTTTGACAGGGGGCGGGGAGACCCAGTACTTC. This sequence encodes CSVPLTGGGETQYF.